Each of the 18 T cell receptor beta chains below was sequenced from the same sample in a study of response to subunit inactivated influenza vaccine. TCRdb re-called the RT-PCR reads with MiXCR, one entry per CDR3 protein. In the table there are about 520,000 distinct CDR3 sequences, around 25% of which are singletons. The sequenced sample was CD4+ T cells sorted from PBMCs, obtained 5 days after vaccination. These receptors were obtained from a man aged 50-59 years who received an inactivated influenza vaccine.

This clonotype was observed once. The chain is built from TRBV20-1 and TRBJ2-3; no clear D gene. CDR3 length: 13 residues. Trimming removed 6 bases at V and 5 bases at J, with 15 bases between. CDR1 is DFQATT and CDR2 is SNEGSKA in the germline V gene (reference sequence). The CDR3 loop reads CSATTAYRDTQYF. CDR3 sequence (DNA): TGCAGTGCCACGACCGCCTATCGAGATACGCAGTATTTT.

The chain carries TRBV7-9 and TRBJ2-5; 7 nucleotides match TRBD1. This CDR3 is 14 amino acids long. The ends lost 5 bases at V and 4 bases at J; junction bases unmatched: 7. CDR1 and CDR2 from the germline V gene are SEHNR and FQNEAQ (reference sequence). In DNA form, the CDR3 reads TGTGCCAGCAGCAGGACAGGAGATTTAGAGACCCAGTACTTC. It translates to CASSRTGDLETQYF. Combining the CDR3 with reference TRBV7-9 and TRBJ2-5 gives the whole variable domain DTGVSQNPRHKITKRGQNVTFRCDPISEHNRLYWYRQTLGQGPEFLTYFQNEAQLEKSRLLSDRFSAERPKGSFSTLEIQRTEQGDSAMYLCASSRTGDLETQYFGPGTRLLVL.

In this sample, this clonotype turned up many times. The genes are TRBV5-1 and TRBJ1-2; D remains ambiguous. The CDR3 contains 14 residues. Trimming took 5 bases from V and 2 from J, leaving 13 bases between them. CDR1 and CDR2 from the germline V gene are SGHRS and YFSETQ. The CDR3 DNA is TGCGCCAGCAGTAGAGGGTTGGAAAACTATGGCTACACCTTC. This gives the protein CASSRGLENYGYTF.

This clonotype was observed a few times. V is TRBV6-2 or TRBV6-3 and J is TRBJ1-1; D is undetermined. CDR3 length equals 17 residues. V lost 6 bases and J 7 bases, leaving 27 bases between the germline ends. Germline CDR1 and CDR2: MNHEY and SVGEGT. In nucleotides, the CDR3 is TGTGCCAGCAGCCCCCTCGAGCTGCGACGGGCGGTGGGTGAAGCTTTCTTT. It translates to CASSPLELRRAVGEAFF.

This clonotype showed up many times. This chain connects TRBV10-3 to TRBJ2-5, with D possibly TRBD2 on 7 matching bases. Deletions cut 8 bases from V and 5 bases from J, with 12 bases between. Germline-derived CDR1 and CDR2 are ENHRY and SYGVKD. There are 12 residues in the CDR3. Written as DNA, the CDR3 is TGTGCCATCGGGTCGGGGGGCGAGACCCAGTACTTC. Translation: CAIGSGGETQYF.

This clonotype occurred a few times. V is TRBV10-3 and J is TRBJ2-1; D is perhaps TRBD1 (6 bases). Germline loops: CDR1 ENHRY, CDR2 SYGVKD. V was trimmed by 6 bases and J by 6 bases, leaving 9 bases between them. CDR3 length: 12 residues. CDR3 loop: CAISRGSNEQFF. The CDR3 DNA sequence: TGTGCCATCAGCAGGGGTAGCAATGAGCAGTTCTTC.

This clonotype has just a few counts. The chain has TRBV6-1 and TRBJ1-1, with TRBD1 matching 7 bases. Germline lookup yields CDR1 MNHNS and CDR2 SASEGT. The trim removed 5 bases at V and 5 bases at J, leaving 5 bases unmatched. The CDR3 covers 13 residues. CDR3 residues: CASSQTRGTEAFF. The CDR3 DNA reads as TGTGCCAGCAGTCAGACCAGGGGGACTGAAGCTTTCTTT.

The chain combines TRBV3-1 with TRBJ2-7; 14 bases fit TRBD2. The CDR3 length is 14 residues. Germline-derived CDR1 and CDR2 are LGHDT and YNNKEL (reference sequence). V lost 5 bases to trimming and J lost 6 bases; unmatched junction nucleotides: 3. Here the CDR3 DNA reads TGTGCCAGCAGCAACGGACTAGCGGGAGGCGAGCAGTACTTC. Translation: CASSNGLAGGEQYF.

The chain joins TRBV18 to TRBJ2-3; tentatively, D is TRBD2 (5 bases). The CDR3 sequence is 16 residues long. CDR1 KGHSH and CDR2 LQKENI come from the germline V gene. V dropped 1 base and J dropped 0 bases, with 11 bases sitting between them. The CDR3 DNA is TGTGCCAGCTCACCACGTAACGGGATTAGCACAGATACGCAGTATTTT. Translating gives CASSPRNGISTDTQYF.

The J gene is TRBJ2-7, the V gene TRBV20-1, with no clear D. CDR3 length: 12 residues. CDR1 DFQATT and CDR2 SNEGSKA come from the germline V gene (reference sequence). Trimming took off 4 bases at V and 1 base at J, with 8 bases between the two ends. CDR3 sequence: CSAMDESYEQYF. The CDR3 DNA reads as TGCAGTGCTATGGACGAATCCTACGAGCAGTACTTC.

This clonotype was seen repeatedly, ten times or more. V usage is TRBV6-1 and J usage is TRBJ2-7; perhaps D is TRBD1 or TRBD2 (6 bases each). V lost 6 bases, J lost 2 bases, and 11 bases lay in between. CDR1 and CDR2 (germline): MNHNS, SASEGT. The CDR3 sequence is 13 residues long. The CDR3 DNA is TGTGCCAGCAGCCGGGGGCCGACCTACGAGCAGTACTTC. As protein: CASSRGPTYEQYF.

This clonotype occurred many times. The chain uses TRBV12-3 or TRBV12-4 and TRBJ2-1; TRBD2 might be the D (5 bases). Trimming cost V 6 bases and J 6 bases, with 15 bases left between them. The CDR3 loop spans 14 amino acids. CDR3 region: CASSKTRLINEQFF. The CDR3 bases are TGTGCCAGCAGCAAAACCCGACTAATCAATGAGCAGTTCTTC.

The chain combines TRBV12-3 or TRBV12-4 with TRBJ2-1; 8 nucleotides match TRBD2. This CDR3 spans 16 amino acids. The V segment lost 5 bases and the J segment 4 bases; nucleotides outside the gene matches: 10. The CDR3 bases are TGTGCCAGCAGTCCCGGGCGGAGCGGGGGATACAATGAGCAGTTCTTC. It translates to CASSPGRSGGYNEQFF.

The chain links TRBV12-3 or TRBV12-4 to TRBJ2-5, with TRBD1 as a possible D gene (6 bases). The CDR3 covers 13 residues. With 5 bases removed from V and 5 bases from J, the gap between germline ends came to 12 bases. Here the CDR3 reads CASSITGSETQYF. In nucleotides, the CDR3 is TGTGCCAGCAGTATAACAGGGTCGGAGACCCAGTACTTC.

This clonotype was seen ten or more times. The chain joins TRBV30 to TRBJ1-5; D is perhaps TRBD1 (6 bases). Germline V gene lookup returns CDR1 GTSNPN and CDR2 SVGIG (reference sequence). Trimming removed 2 bases from V and 4 bases from J, with 9 bases in between. This CDR3 comprises 13 residues. CDR3 bases: TGTGCCTGGAGTATCCAGGGGAATCAGCCCCAGCATTTT. It yields the protein CAWSIQGNQPQHF.

The rearrangement links TRBV7-8 to TRBJ2-1, with D perhaps given as TRBD1 or TRBD2 (5 bases each). The V end was cut by 2 bases, the J end by 5 bases, with 19 bases between. Germline-derived CDR1 and CDR2 are SGHVS and FQNEAQ. CDR3 size: 17 residues. CDR3 sequence: CASSLRVHGTPHNEQFF. CDR3 nucleotide sequence: TGTGCCAGCAGCTTACGAGTACACGGGACGCCCCACAATGAGCAGTTCTTC.

This clonotype was found a few times. The chain carries TRBV12-3 or TRBV12-4 and TRBJ1-5; D perhaps matches TRBD1 (6 bases). CDR3 length: 14 amino acids. Trimming took 1 base from V and 6 from J, leaving 10 bases between them. CDR3 in amino acids: CASSLEQGGQPQHF. In DNA form, the CDR3 reads TGTGCCAGCAGTTTAGAACAGGGAGGTCAGCCCCAGCATTTT.

This chain uses TRBV6-2 or TRBV6-3 with TRBJ2-3, with 11 bases that match TRBD2. CDR3 length equals 16 residues. Per germline, CDR1 MNHEY and CDR2 SVGEGT. V lost 6 bases to trimming and J lost 1 base; unmatched junction nucleotides: 6. CDR3 sequence reads: CASRQTSGERTDTQYF. CDR3 DNA: TGTGCCAGCAGACAGACTAGCGGGGAGCGCACAGATACGCAGTATTTT.